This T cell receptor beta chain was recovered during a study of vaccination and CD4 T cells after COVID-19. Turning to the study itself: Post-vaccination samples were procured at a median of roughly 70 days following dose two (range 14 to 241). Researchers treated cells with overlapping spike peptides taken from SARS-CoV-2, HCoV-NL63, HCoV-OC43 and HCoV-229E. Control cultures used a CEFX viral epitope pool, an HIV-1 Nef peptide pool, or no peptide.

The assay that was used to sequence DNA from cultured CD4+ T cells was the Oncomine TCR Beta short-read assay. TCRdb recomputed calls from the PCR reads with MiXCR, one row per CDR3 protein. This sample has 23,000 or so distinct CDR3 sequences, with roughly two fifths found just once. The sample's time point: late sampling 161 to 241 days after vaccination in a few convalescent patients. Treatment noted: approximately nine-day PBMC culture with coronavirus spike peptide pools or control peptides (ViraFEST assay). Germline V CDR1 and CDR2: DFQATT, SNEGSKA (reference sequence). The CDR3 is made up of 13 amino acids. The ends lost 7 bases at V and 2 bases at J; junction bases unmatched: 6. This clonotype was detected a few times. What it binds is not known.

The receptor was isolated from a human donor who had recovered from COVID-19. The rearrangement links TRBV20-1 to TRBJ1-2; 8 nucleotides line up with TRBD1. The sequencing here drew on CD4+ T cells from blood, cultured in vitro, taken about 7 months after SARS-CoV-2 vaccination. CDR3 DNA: TGCAGTGTCACCGGGACAGGAAACTATGGCTACACCTTC. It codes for CSVTGTGNYGYTF.